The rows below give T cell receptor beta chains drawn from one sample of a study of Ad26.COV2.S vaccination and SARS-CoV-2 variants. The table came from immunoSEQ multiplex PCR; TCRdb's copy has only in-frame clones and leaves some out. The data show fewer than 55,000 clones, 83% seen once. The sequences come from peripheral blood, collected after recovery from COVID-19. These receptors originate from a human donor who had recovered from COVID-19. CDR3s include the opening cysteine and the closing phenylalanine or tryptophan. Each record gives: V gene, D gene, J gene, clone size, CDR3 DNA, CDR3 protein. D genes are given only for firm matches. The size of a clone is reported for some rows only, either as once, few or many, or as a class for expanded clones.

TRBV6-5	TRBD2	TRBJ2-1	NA	TGTGCCAGCAGTACCAGACTAGCGGTCAATGAGCAGTTCTTC	CASSTRLAVNEQFF
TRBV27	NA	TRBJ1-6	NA	TGTGCCAGCCCAACCCGGACAGCTAAAGGGCCTTCACCCCTCCACTTT	CASPTRTAKGPSPLHF
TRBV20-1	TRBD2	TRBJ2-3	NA	TGCAGTGCTAGTACGACTAGCGCGGGGGACACAGATACGCAGTATTTT	CSASTTSAGDTDTQYF
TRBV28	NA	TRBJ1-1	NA	TGTGCCAGCACCGGGTATATCCACGGGACGAACACTGAAGCTTTCTTT	CASTGYIHGTNTEAFF
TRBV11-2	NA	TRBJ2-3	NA	TGTGCCAGCAGCTTAGTAGGGGGGGGCACAGATACGCAGTATTTT	CASSLVGGGTDTQYF
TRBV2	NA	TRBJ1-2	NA	TGTGCCAGCAGTGCTATCAGGACGGAAGACTATGGCTACACCTTC	CASSAIRTEDYGYTF
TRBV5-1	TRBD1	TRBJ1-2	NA	TGCGCCAGCAGTATCCAGGGGGACGGACACGGCTACACCTTC	CASSIQGDGHGYTF
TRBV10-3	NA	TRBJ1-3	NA	TGTGCCATCAATCCCGGGGCTCTGGACACCATATATTTT	CAINPGALDTIYF
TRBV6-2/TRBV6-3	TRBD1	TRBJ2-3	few	TGTGCCAGCAGCCCTCAGCGGGACAGGGTCTCAGATACGCAGTATTTT	CASSPQRDRVSDTQYF
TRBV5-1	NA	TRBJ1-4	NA	TGCGCCAGCAGATGGCGATGGGAAGAAAAACTGTTTTTT	CASRWRWEEKLFF
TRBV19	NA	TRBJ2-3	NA	TGTGCCAGCAACCGGGACGGTACAGATACGCAGTATTTT	CASNRDGTDTQYF
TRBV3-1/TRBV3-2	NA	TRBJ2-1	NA	TGTGCCAGCAGCCAAAGAGGGGGAAATGAGCAGTTCTTC	CASSQRGGNEQFF
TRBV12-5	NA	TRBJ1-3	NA	TGTGCTAGTGGTTTGGTACCGGGAACTGGAAACACCATATATTTT	CASGLVPGTGNTIYF
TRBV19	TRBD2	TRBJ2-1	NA	TGTGCCAGTAGTATTCGGCCTAGCGGGAGGTCCTACAATGAGCAGTTCTTC	CASSIRPSGRSYNEQFF
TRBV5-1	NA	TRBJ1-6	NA	TGCGCCAGCAGCTTGGGGGGGGTCGGTTCACCCCTCCACTTT	CASSLGGVGSPLHF
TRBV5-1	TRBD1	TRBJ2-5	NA	TGCGCCAGCAGCTCGGGACAGGGGGGAGAAGAGACCCAGTACTTC	CASSSGQGGEETQYF
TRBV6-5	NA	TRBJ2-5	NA	TGTGCCAGCAGCCGAGGTCTGGGGGAGACCCAGTACTTC	CASSRGLGETQYF
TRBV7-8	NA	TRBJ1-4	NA	TGTGCCAGCAGCCGGGGGGGCGCTGGGGAAAAACTGTTTTTT	CASSRGGAGEKLFF
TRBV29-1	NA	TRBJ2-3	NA	TGCAGCGTTGTTGGGGGGGCGGATACGCAGTATTTT	CSVVGGADTQYF
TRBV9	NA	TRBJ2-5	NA	TGCCACAATTCGCGACCGGACCTGCAAGAGACCCAGTACTTC	CHNSRPDLQETQYF
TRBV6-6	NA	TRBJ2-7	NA	TGTGCCAGCTTCCCACAAGCCACAGGGGAGGCCTACGAGCAGTACTTC	CASFPQATGEAYEQYF
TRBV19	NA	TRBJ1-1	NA	TGTGCCACCTACCGGGCAGGGTTGAGGACTGAAGCTTTCTTT	CATYRAGLRTEAFF
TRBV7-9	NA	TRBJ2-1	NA	TGTGCCAGCAGCCCGAGGGGGGGGTTGCTCCGCTCCTACAATGAGCAGTTCTTC	CASSPRGGLLRSYNEQFF
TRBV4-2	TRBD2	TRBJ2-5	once	TGTGCCAGCAGCCGGCGGGGGTCGGGGCAGGAAGAGACCCAGTACTTC	CASSRRGSGQEETQYF
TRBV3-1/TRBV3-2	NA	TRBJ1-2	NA	TGTGCCAGCAGCCAAGGGGAAAGGTTGTATGGCTACACCTTC	CASSQGERLYGYTF
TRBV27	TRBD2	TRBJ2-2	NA	TGTGCCAGCAGTTTCGCCCGAGGGGCTAGCGGGGGTCCCGGGGAGCTGTTTTTT	CASSFARGASGGPGELFF
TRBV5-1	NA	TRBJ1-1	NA	TGCGCCAGCAGCTTGGATTCCGAAGCTTTCTTT	CASSLDSEAFF
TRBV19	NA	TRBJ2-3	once	TGTGCCAGTAGTATAGATTGGGTGGGAAGCACAGATACGCAGTATTTT	CASSIDWVGSTDTQYF
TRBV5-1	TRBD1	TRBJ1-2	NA	TGCGCCAGCAGCCTAACGGACAGGATCTATGGTGGCTACACCTTC	CASSLTDRIYGGYTF
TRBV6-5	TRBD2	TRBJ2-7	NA	TGTGCCAGCGTTGTTAGCGGGAGCTCCTACGAGCAGTACTTC	CASVVSGSSYEQYF
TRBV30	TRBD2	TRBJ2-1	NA	TGTGCCTGGAGTGTAAAGAGTCTAGCGGGAGGCACTGAGCAGTTCTTC	CAWSVKSLAGGTEQFF
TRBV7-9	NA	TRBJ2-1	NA	TGTGCCAGCAGCTTCAGGGGTGGGGTGCACAATGAGCAGTTCTTC	CASSFRGGVHNEQFF
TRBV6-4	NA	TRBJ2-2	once	TGTGCCAGCAGTGAATCCCCAGCTAGACCCACCGGGGAGCTGTTTTTT	CASSESPARPTGELFF
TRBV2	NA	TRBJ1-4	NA	TGTGCCAGCAGTCCGACTTCGACCGAGGAAAAACTGTTTTTT	CASSPTSTEEKLFF
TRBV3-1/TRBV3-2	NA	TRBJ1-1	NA	TGTGCCAGCAGCCCGCTCTCCGGGACCTTCACTGAAGCTTTCTTT	CASSPLSGTFTEAFF
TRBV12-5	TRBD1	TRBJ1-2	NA	TGTGCTAGTGGTCCCCCACCGGGACAGCTGAACTATGGCTACACCTTC	CASGPPPGQLNYGYTF
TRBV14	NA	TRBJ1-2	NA	TGTGCCAGCAGCCATTCGGGGGAGGGAAGTGGCTACACCTTC	CASSHSGEGSGYTF